The clone carrying this T cell receptor beta chain was counted at least ten times. The target antigen is unknown. The data were obtained in a study of T cell repertoires in cytomegalovirus infection. Study details: Selected CMV epitopes included recently identified HLA-C-restricted ones as well as well-studied HLA-B-restricted ones. TCR beta signatures that were public indicated CMV infection and matching HLA type.

TCRdb reanalysed the reads using MiXCR and keeps one entry per CDR3 protein. The data show 250,000 to 300,000 distinct CDR3 sequences, 22% seen once. The CDR3 is 14 residues long. Trimming stripped 2 bases from V and 4 bases from J, with 11 bases between. Sequencing used cultured PBMCs, obtained from culture after CMV antigen stimulation. V is TRBV12-3 or TRBV12-4 and J is TRBJ1-1; tentatively, D is TRBD1 (5 bases). The source is a human donor in good health (CMV status not recorded). Some clones in this sample may be carry-over from other donors' samples. The CDR3 sequence is CASSLTGGGTEAFF. CDR3 sequence (DNA): TGTGCCAGCAGTTTAACCGGCGGGGGCACTGAAGCTTTCTTT.